This T cell receptor (beta chain) came from a study of T cells in Graves' hyperthyroidism and ophthalmopathy. Study results and limitations: Ophthalmopathy was identified by the model a median roughly six months ahead of onset. Blood also showed most of the thyroid clonotypes that were expanded above 0.001.

The investigators amplified TCR beta CDR3 regions from RNA transcripts. HTBI primers were employed in a first-round RT-PCR of the TCR CDR3. TCRdb called the multiplex PCR reads again in MiXCR, with one record for every CDR3 protein. The data contain around 300,000 distinct CDR3 sequences, roughly 13% of them singletons. The CDR3 contains 12 residues. The V end was cut by 6 bases, the J end by 1 base, with 6 bases between. From germline, CDR1 is MNHNS and CDR2 SASEGT. This clonotype was counted ten times or more. Its specificity is unknown. The sample consisted of blood. J is TRBJ2-5 and V is TRBV6-1; D unresolved. This clonotype originated in a middle-aged woman with Graves' ophthalmopathy. The CDR3 DNA is TGTGCCAGCAGGGGATCCCAAGAGACCCAGTACTTC. As protein: CASRGSQETQYF.